This T cell receptor (beta chain) came from a study of identical twins. Germline V gene data show CDR1 as DFQATT and CDR2 as SNEGSKA (reference sequence). V lost 6 bases and J lost 8, with 13 bases in between. The CDR3 has 11 amino acids. MiXCR was run by TCRdb on the 5' RACE reads, yielding one entry per CDR3 protein. The table records 240,000 or so distinct CDR3 sequences, about 7.3% of them present only once. This clonotype was seen more than once but under ten times. Every sampled donor was Caucasian and healthy. The data were also submitted as part of a second study, on yellow fever vaccine responses in identical twins. That paper notes: Vaccine T cell responses of twins reportedly seemed partly convergent and partly personalized.

This rearrangement joins TRBV20-1 to TRBJ1-2, with a tentative D call TRBD1 (6 bases). The sequenced material came from memory (CD45RO+) T cells sorted from blood. The TCR sequence derives from a woman aged 18-29 years in good health. In DNA form, the CDR3 reads TGCAGTGCCGAGGGGGTGGCAGGCTACACCTTC. This translates into CSAEGVAGYTF.